Listed below are T cell receptor beta chains from one sample, sequenced in a study of blood T cell repertoires in COVID-19. Produced via immunoSEQ multiplex PCR; TCRdb's table is partial and in-frame only. The sample comprises 150,000 or so clones, approximately 95% of which are singletons, and roughly 1.9% rests with the top ten. Sequenced material: peripheral blood. All receptors derive from a woman aged 55-69 years with COVID-19, enrolled during active disease. The CDR3 runs from the conserved cysteine through the conserved F or W. A D gene is named only where the DNA matches it firmly. A clone size is listed for some rows: how often the clone was seen (once, few, many), or a class if it is expanded.

j_gene,v_gene,d_gene,abundance,CDR3nt,CDR3aa
TRBJ1-2,TRBV6-6,TRBD1,NA,TGTGCCAGCACCTTGGACAGGGCTGGCTACACCTTC,CASTLDRAGYTF
TRBJ2-7,TRBV6-5,NA,NA,TGTGCCAGCAGGAGAAAGGGGGTTTTGTACGAGCAGTACTTC,CASRRKGVLYEQYF
TRBJ2-1,TRBV5-5,NA,NA,TGTGCCAGCAGCCTACTTGATCAGCAACCCGGGATCTTC,CASSLLDQQPGIF
TRBJ1-1,TRBV2,NA,few,TGTGCCAGCAGTACGTTGATGAGAAACACTGAAGCTTTCTTT,CASSTLMRNTEAFF
TRBJ2-6,TRBV4-1,TRBD1,NA,TGCGCCAGCAGCCGTCAACAGGGGCATAGGAACTCTGGGGCCAACGTCCTGACTTTC,CASSRQQGHRNSGANVLTF
TRBJ1-1,TRBV7-9,NA,NA,TGTGCCAGCAGCCGAGACAGGAACACTGAAGCTTTCTTT,CASSRDRNTEAFF
TRBJ1-5,TRBV19,TRBD1,NA,TGTGCCAGTAGTCCAGAGAGGGGGCGCAATCAGCCCCAGCATTTT,CASSPERGRNQPQHF
TRBJ1-2,TRBV9,NA,once,TGTGCCAGCAGCGTGACAGGCCGATTTAACTATGGCTACACCTTC,CASSVTGRFNYGYTF
TRBJ2-7,TRBV7-3,NA,NA,TGTGCCAGCAGCCGGAGAAAAACAGGGACCCGGACGTCATGGGAGCAGTACTTC,CASSRRKTGTRTSWEQYF
TRBJ1-2,TRBV11-2,TRBD1,NA,TGTGCCAGCAGCCTGGACAGGAGAGGCTACACCTTC,CASSLDRRGYTF
TRBJ2-7,TRBV9,NA,NA,TGTGCCAGCAGCGTAACTCCTATGGGCACCTACGAGCAGTACTTC,CASSVTPMGTYEQYF
TRBJ2-1,TRBV5-1,NA,NA,TGCGCCAGCAGCTCCGGGCAGGGGGGATACAATGAGCAGTTCTTC,CASSSGQGGYNEQFF
TRBJ1-1,TRBV7-2,NA,NA,TGTGCCAGCAGTTTCACACCCAACACTGAAGCTTTCTTT,CASSFTPNTEAFF
TRBJ1-6,TRBV7-8,NA,NA,TGTGCCAGCAGCTTCCTAGGGGCTAATTCACCCCTCCACTTT,CASSFLGANSPLHF
TRBJ2-7,TRBV6-5,TRBD1,once,TGTGCCAGCAGGGACAGGGGTTTCGAGCAGTACTTC,CASRDRGFEQYF
TRBJ1-6,TRBV27,TRBD1,once,TGTGCCAGCAGTGCCGGGACAGGAGGTCGTTCACCCCTCCACTTT,CASSAGTGGRSPLHF
TRBJ2-1,TRBV4-2,NA,NA,TGTGCCAGCAGCCAAGTTCTACGCCACCAGGTTAGCTCCTACAATGAGCAGTTCTTC,CASSQVLRHQVSSYNEQFF
TRBJ1-1,TRBV4-2,NA,NA,TGTGCCAGCAGCCAAGGGGTATTCGAGGGGGCTGAAGCTTTCTTT,CASSQGVFEGAEAFF
TRBJ2-3,TRBV7-9,NA,NA,TGTGCCAGCTATGAGGGGGGGAGCACAGATACGCAGTATTTT,CASYEGGSTDTQYF
TRBJ2-1,TRBV9,TRBD2,NA,TGTGCCAGCAGCGTAGGTGGCGGGGGGCCCCACAATGAGCAGTTCTTC,CASSVGGGGPHNEQFF
TRBJ1-6,TRBV5-4,TRBD1,NA,TGTGCCAGTAAGACAGGGGGAGCTTCACCCCTCCACTTT,CASKTGGASPLHF
TRBJ2-5,TRBV14,NA,NA,TGTGCCAGCAGCCAGGGGAGGACAGGTCAAGAGACCCAGTACTTC,CASSQGRTGQETQYF
TRBJ2-2,TRBV7-2,TRBD2,NA,TGTGCCAGCAGCTTAGCCACTAGCGGGGGGGACACCGGGGAGCTGTTTTTT,CASSLATSGGDTGELFF
TRBJ1-1,TRBV7-9,NA,NA,TGTGCCAGCAGTAGGACAGACCGGAACACTGAAGCTTTCTTT,CASSRTDRNTEAFF
TRBJ1-3,TRBV7-9,TRBD1,NA,TGTGCCAGCAGCTTAGATTGGGGGACAGCACACTCTGGAAACACCATATATTTT,CASSLDWGTAHSGNTIYF
TRBJ1-2,TRBV3-1/TRBV3-2,TRBD1,NA,TGTGCCAGCAGCCAAGATCCAGGGGGTGGCTACACCTTC,CASSQDPGGGYTF
TRBJ1-6,TRBV25-1,NA,NA,TGTGCCTCAATGAGTAGCTCCTATAATTCACCCCTCCACTTT,CASMSSSYNSPLHF
TRBJ1-4,TRBV7-8,TRBD1,once,TGTGCCAGCAGCCTGGACAGGGGGCGGGAAAAACTGTTTTTT,CASSLDRGREKLFF
TRBJ2-7,TRBV5-4,TRBD1,NA,TGTGCCAGCACCCGGACAGGGACTGACGAGCAGTACTTC,CASTRTGTDEQYF
TRBJ1-3,TRBV30,TRBD1,NA,TGTGCCTGGAGTACGACAGGGGTTGGAAACACCATATATTTT,CAWSTTGVGNTIYF
TRBJ2-5,TRBV5-4,TRBD2,NA,TGTGCCAGCAGCTTGGGGTTAGCGGGGGGGGTCCAAGAGACCCAGTACTTC,CASSLGLAGGVQETQYF
TRBJ1-2,TRBV6-1,TRBD1,NA,TGTGCCAGCAGTGAATGGGCAGGGGGAGGCGGCTACACCTTC,CASSEWAGGGGYTF
TRBJ2-2,TRBV9,TRBD2,NA,TGTGCCAGCAGCGTAGCGCAGCGGGGGGGATCTACGAACACCGGGGAGCTGTTTTTT,CASSVAQRGGSTNTGELFF
TRBJ2-5,TRBV18,TRBD1,NA,TGTGCCAGCTCACCACAGACAGGGGGCCGGGAGACCCAGTACTTC,CASSPQTGGRETQYF
TRBJ1-4,TRBV18,TRBD1,NA,TGTGCCACGAATAGGGGGCCTAATGAAAAACTGTTTTTT,CATNRGPNEKLFF
TRBJ2-3,TRBV9,NA,NA,TGTGCCAGCAGCGCAGAGACACACAATACGCAGTATTTT,CASSAETHNTQYF
TRBJ1-3,TRBV6-5,NA,NA,TGTGCCAGCAGTATCAGGGTCTCTGGAAACACCATATATTTT,CASSIRVSGNTIYF
TRBJ2-7,TRBV5-1,TRBD2,NA,TGCGCCAGCAGCTTGGTGCAACAGGGTCTAGCGGGGGTATCCCTTTCCTACGAGCAGTACTTC,CASSLVQQGLAGVSLSYEQYF
TRBJ1-5,TRBV18,TRBD1,NA,TGTGCCAGCTCACCAACAGGGGGTGGCAATCAGCCCCAGCATTTT,CASSPTGGGNQPQHF
TRBJ1-2,TRBV5-8,NA,NA,TGTGCCAGCAGCCCGGCGGCAGTTTGGGGGCGAGTTGGCTACACCTTC,CASSPAAVWGRVGYTF
TRBJ2-5,TRBV10-3,NA,NA,TGTGCCATCAGTGAGTGGGCAGGGAGGTACCAAGAGACCCAGTACTTC,CAISEWAGRYQETQYF
TRBJ2-7,TRBV4-1,TRBD1,NA,TGCGCCAGCAGCTTTGGACAGGGAAGCTCCTACGAGCAGTACTTC,CASSFGQGSSYEQYF
TRBJ1-5,TRBV27,TRBD1,NA,TGTGCCAGCAGTTTTGACAGGGTCCAGCCCCAGCATTTT,CASSFDRVQPQHF
TRBJ1-1,TRBV3-1/TRBV3-2,TRBD1,NA,TGTGCCAGCAGCCAAGTCTTCGGGACAGGGCGGGGATCCTCCCGCGGGGTGAACACTGAAGCTTTCTTT,CASSQVFGTGRGSSRGVNTEAFF
TRBJ1-1,TRBV4-2,NA,NA,TGTGCCAGCAGCCAAACCCGGCAGGGGAACACTGAAGCTTTCTTT,CASSQTRQGNTEAFF
TRBJ2-7,TRBV6-5,TRBD2,NA,TGTGCCAGCAGTCAAAGGGGACTAGGGCCTCGCGAGCAGTACTTC,CASSQRGLGPREQYF
TRBJ1-2,TRBV12-3/TRBV12-4,NA,NA,TGTGCCAGCAACCTTGGGGGGATGTATGGCTACACCTTC,CASNLGGMYGYTF
TRBJ1-3,TRBV11-2,NA,once,TGTGCCAGCAGCTTAGTTTGGCGGGCCACCTCTGGAAACACCATATATTTT,CASSLVWRATSGNTIYF
TRBJ1-5,TRBV6-6,NA,NA,TGTGCCAGCAGTTACTCCCCCAGATTGCCCCGGGAGGCCCAGCATTTT,CASSYSPRLPREAQHF
TRBJ1-2,TRBV6-6,NA,NA,TGTGCCAGCCACTACAGAGGACTCTATGGCTACACCTTC,CASHYRGLYGYTF
TRBJ2-1,TRBV2,TRBD1,once,TGTGCCAGCACTCTGACAGGGGTCAATGAGCAGTTCTTC,CASTLTGVNEQFF
TRBJ2-7,TRBV4-1,TRBD1,NA,TGCGCCAGCAGCCAATCGACAGGGTGGGGTAGCTCCTACGAGCAGTACTTC,CASSQSTGWGSSYEQYF
TRBJ2-7,TRBV7-9,TRBD1,few,TGTGCCAGCAGCTTCCCGGGACAGGGGGCGAGCGAGCAGTACTTC,CASSFPGQGASEQYF